What follows describes a single T cell receptor (beta chain). Its antigen specificity is not known. Base quality data are lacking; no much larger clone is found one base away. The sample is drawn from a study of CD8+CD57+ T cells in acquired aplastic anemia (dated by TCRdb to 2016 to 2018). With regard to the full study: On average, sorted CD4+ and CD8+ cells yielded 3.2 ug of extracted DNA, with a range of roughly 0.17 to 30 ug. A CD8+CD57+ expansion meant a frequency higher than the mean frequency seen in healthy subjects.

CDR1 WNHNN and CDR2 SYGVQD are derived from the germline V gene (reference sequence). Deletion took 7 bases off V and 0 bases off J, with a span of 18 bases between the germline ends. Reading from cysteine to phenylalanine, the CDR3 counts 16 amino acids. Only CDR3 DNA remains: 48 bases, in frame from the first base. TCR beta VDJ combination and CDR3 sequence profiling used genomic DNA as the template. An Illumina HiSeq 2000 was used for TCR repertoire sequencing. Turning to the authors' computational methods: TRBV/TRBJ rearrangement plots, CDR3 size and DJ length profiles, and Simpson's diversity index were used to assess repertoires. The most abundant DNA sequence in the deep sequencing data was taken as the immunodominant clone. CDR3 amino acid sequences were screened for sharing across subjects and were compared with published repertoires and the VDJdb database. TCRdb reprocessing: public reads trimmed at Q25 with fastp, clones called with MiXCR, in-frame beta chains kept. Rows matching on CDR3 protein sequence are summarized as one entry with the most common DNA and genes. TCRdb, not the authors, supplied the V and J calls. The sample contains around 170,000 distinct CDR3 sequences, approximately 50% of them found a single time. The biggest ten clones account for about 9.5% of the sample.

The patients picked for sequencing were ones in whom flow cytometry had shown an expansion of CD8+CD57+ cells. Severe acquired aplastic anemia was diagnosed in all patients according to International Study of Aplastic Anemia and Agranulocytosis and Camitta criteria. At the time blood was sampled, none of the patients had received any therapy. In the study, sorted CD4+ and CD8+ blood T cells from patients with severe aplastic anemia and from healthy subjects underwent deep sequencing of TCR repertoires. Patients were enrolled in the USA under clinicaltrials.gov protocols 00001620, 01623167, 00001397, 00071045, 00081523 and 00961064. Ficoll-Paque density gradient centrifugation was used to isolate peripheral blood mononuclear cells. CD4+ and CD8+ T cells were sorted by FACS or magnetic beads before DNA extraction. Study-wide conclusions, independent of this receptor: About 28 CD8+ CDR3 sequences were found in both patients and controls but appeared to be highly expressed in patients and within the immunodominant clones of the patients. No significant difference in CD8+ Simpson's diversity was found between patients and healthy controls (P=0.060).

The rearrangement joined TRBV10-1 to TRBJ1-1; the best D guess is TRBD1, with 6 bases matching. What was sequenced was sorted CD4+, CD8+, or CD8+CD57+ T cells (not recorded which) from PBMCs. This receptor was obtained from a human donor with aplastic anemia. In nucleotides, the sequence is TGCGCCAGCATGGCGGGGGGCTCCACTTTGAACACTGAAGCTTTCTTT. This codes for CASMAGGSTLNTEAFF.